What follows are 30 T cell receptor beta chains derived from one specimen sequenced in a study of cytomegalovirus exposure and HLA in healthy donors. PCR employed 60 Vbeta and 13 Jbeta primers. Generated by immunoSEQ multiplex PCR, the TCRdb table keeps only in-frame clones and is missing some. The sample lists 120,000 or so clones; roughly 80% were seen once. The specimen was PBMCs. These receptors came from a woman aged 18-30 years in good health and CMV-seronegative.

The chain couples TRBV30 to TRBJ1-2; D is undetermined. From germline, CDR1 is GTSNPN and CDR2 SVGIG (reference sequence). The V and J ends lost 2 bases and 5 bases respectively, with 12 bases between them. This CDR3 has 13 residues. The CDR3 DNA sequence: TGTGCCTGGAGTCCCTCTTCCGGGTATGGCTACACCTTC. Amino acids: CAWSPSSGYGYTF.

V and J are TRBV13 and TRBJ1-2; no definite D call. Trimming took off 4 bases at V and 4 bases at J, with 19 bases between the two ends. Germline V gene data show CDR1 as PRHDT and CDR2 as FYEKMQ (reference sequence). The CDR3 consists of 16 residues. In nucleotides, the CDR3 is TGTGCCAGCAGCTCAGCCGTGAGTGGAGGTATCTATGGCTACACCTTC. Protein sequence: CASSSAVSGGIYGYTF.

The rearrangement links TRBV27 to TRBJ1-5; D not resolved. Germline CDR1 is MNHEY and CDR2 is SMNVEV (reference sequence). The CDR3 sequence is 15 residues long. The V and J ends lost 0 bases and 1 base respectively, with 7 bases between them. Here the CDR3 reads CASSLSLGSNQPQHF. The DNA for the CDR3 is TGTGCCAGCAGTTTATCTTTGGGCAGCAATCAGCCCCAGCATTTT.

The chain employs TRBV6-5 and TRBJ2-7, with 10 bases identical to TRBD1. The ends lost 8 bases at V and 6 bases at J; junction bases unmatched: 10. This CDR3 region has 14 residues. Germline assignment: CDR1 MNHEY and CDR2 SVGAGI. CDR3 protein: CASGQGTGDSEQYF. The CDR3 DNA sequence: TGTGCCAGCGGACAAGGGACAGGGGATAGCGAGCAGTACTTC.

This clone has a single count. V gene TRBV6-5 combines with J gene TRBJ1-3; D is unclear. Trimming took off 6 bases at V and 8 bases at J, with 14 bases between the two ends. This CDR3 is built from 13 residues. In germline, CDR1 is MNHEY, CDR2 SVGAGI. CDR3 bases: TGTGCCAGCAGGATCCCCGGCGGGGACACCATATATTTT. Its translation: CASRIPGGDTIYF.

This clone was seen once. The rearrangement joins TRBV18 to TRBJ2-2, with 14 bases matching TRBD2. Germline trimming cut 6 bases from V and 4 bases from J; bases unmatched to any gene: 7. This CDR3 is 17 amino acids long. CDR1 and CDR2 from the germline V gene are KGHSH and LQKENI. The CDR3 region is CASSQGLAGGSTGELFF. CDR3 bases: TGTGCCAGCTCCCAAGGACTAGCGGGAGGAAGCACCGGGGAGCTGTTTTTT.

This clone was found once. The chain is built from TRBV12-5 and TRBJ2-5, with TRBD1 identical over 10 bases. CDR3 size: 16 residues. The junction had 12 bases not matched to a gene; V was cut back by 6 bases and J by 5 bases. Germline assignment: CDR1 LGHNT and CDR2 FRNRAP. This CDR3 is CASGAAPGTGEETQYF. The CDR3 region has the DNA TGTGCTAGTGGCGCAGCCCCCGGGACAGGGGAGGAGACCCAGTACTTC.

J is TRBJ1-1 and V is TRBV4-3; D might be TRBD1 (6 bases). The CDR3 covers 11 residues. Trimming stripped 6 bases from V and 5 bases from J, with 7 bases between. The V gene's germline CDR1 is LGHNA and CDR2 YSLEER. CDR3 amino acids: CASRGQTEAFF. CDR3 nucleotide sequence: TGCGCCAGCAGGGGACAAACTGAAGCTTTCTTT.

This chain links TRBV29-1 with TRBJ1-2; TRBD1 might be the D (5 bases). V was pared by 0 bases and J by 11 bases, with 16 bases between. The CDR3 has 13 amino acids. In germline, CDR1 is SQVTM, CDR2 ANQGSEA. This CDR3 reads CSVEEALGVVYTF. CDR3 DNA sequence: TGCAGCGTTGAAGAGGCCTTAGGGGTGGTATACACCTTC.

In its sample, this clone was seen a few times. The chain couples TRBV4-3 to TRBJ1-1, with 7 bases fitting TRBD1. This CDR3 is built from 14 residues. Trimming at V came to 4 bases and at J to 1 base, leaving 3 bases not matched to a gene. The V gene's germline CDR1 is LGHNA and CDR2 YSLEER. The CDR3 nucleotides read TGCGCCAGCAGCCCGGGACAGCCGAACACTGAAGCTTTCTTT. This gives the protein CASSPGQPNTEAFF.

DNA for the CDR3: TGTGCCAGCAGTCCTTGGACAGGGAGGACTTTGATTCAGTACTTC. This encodes CASSPWTGRTLIQYF. The chain links TRBV27 to TRBJ2-4, with 8 bases identical to TRBD1. Germline lookup yields CDR1 MNHEY and CDR2 SMNVEV (reference sequence). The trim removed 5 bases at V and 10 bases at J, leaving 13 bases unmatched. The CDR3 covers 15 residues.

The CDR3 region has the DNA TGTGCCAGCAGCGTAGAACTAGCGGGGCATAGCACAGATACGCAGTATTTT. This gives the protein CASSVELAGHSTDTQYF. V usage is TRBV9 and J usage is TRBJ2-3; 10 bases fit TRBD2. The CDR3 covers 17 residues. Germline trimming cut 0 bases from V and 0 bases from J; bases unmatched to any gene: 4. Germline CDR1 and CDR2: SGDLS and YYNGEE.

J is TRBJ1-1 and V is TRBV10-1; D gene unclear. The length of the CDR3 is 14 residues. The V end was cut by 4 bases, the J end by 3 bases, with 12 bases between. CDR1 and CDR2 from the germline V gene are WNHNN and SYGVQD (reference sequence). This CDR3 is CASSGGAGDTEAFF. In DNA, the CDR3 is TGCGCCAGCAGTGGTGGAGCCGGGGACACTGAAGCTTTCTTT.

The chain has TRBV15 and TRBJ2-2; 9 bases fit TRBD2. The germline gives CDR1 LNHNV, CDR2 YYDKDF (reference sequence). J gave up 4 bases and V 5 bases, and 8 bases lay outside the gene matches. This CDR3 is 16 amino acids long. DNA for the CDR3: TGTGCCACCAGCCGTAGCGGGAGCCGCGGCACCGGGGAGCTGTTTTTT. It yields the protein CATSRSGSRGTGELFF.

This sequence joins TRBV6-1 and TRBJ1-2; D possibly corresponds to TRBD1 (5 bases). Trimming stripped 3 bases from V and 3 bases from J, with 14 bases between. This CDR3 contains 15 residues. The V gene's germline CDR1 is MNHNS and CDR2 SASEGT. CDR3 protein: CASSDRQRGYYGYTF. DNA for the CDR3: TGTGCCAGCAGTGATAGACAGCGGGGATACTATGGCTACACCTTC.

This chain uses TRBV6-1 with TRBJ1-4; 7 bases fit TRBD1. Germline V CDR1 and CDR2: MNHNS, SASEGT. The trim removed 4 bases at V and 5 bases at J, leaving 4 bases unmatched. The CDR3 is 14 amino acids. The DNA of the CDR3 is TGTGCCAGCAGTGGGGCAGGGGGAAATGAAAAACTGTTTTTT. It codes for CASSGAGGNEKLFF.

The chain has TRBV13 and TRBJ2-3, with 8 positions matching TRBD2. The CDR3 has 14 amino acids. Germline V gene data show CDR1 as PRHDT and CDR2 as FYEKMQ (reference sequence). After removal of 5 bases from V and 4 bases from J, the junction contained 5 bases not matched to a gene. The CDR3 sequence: CASSHGGAADTQYF. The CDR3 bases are TGTGCCAGCAGCCACGGGGGGGCCGCAGATACGCAGTATTTT.

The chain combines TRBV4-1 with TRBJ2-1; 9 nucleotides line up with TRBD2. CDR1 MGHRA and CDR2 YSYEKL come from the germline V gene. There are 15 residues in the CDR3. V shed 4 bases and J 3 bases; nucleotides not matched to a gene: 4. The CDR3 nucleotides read TGCGCCAGCAGCCGACTAGCGGAGGACTACAATGAGCAGTTCTTC. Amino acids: CASSRLAEDYNEQFF.

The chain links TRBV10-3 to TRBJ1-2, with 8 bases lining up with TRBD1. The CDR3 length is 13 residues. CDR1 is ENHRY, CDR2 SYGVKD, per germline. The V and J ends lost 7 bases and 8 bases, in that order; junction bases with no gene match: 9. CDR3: CAITKTGALGYTF. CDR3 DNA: TGTGCCATCACCAAGACAGGGGCGTTGGGCTACACCTTC.

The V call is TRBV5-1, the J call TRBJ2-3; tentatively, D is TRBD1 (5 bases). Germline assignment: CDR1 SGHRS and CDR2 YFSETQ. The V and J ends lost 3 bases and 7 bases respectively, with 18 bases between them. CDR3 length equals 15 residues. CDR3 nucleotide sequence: TGCGCCAGCAGCTCTACGACAGACGACGCAAATACGCAGTATTTT. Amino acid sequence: CASSSTTDDANTQYF.

CDR3 DNA: TGTGCCAGCAGTCCCTTATACGAGCAGTACTTC. Its protein product is CASSPLYEQYF. The chain carries TRBV6-1 and TRBJ2-7; the D is unclear. The V end lost 5 bases, the J end lost 4 bases, and 6 bases lay between the germline ends. Germline CDR1 is MNHNS and CDR2 is SASEGT. The CDR3 runs to 11 residues.

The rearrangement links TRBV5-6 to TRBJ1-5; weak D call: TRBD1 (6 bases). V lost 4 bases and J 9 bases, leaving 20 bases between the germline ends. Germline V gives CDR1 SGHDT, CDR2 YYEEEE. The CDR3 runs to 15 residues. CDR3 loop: CASSRGGVYRRPQHF. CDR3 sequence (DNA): TGTGCCAGCAGCCGAGGGGGAGTGTATCGGCGGCCCCAGCATTTT.

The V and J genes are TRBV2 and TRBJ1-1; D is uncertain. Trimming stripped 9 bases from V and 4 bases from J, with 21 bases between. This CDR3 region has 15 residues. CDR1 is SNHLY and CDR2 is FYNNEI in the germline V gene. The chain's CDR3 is CASDRILTPGTEAFF. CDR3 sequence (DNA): TGTGCCAGTGACCGGATACTCACTCCGGGCACTGAAGCTTTCTTT. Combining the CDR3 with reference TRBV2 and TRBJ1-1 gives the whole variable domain EPEVTQTPSHQVTQMGQEVILRCVPISNHLYFYWYRQILGQKVEFLVSFYNNEISEKSEIFDDQFSVERPDGSNFTLKIRSTKLEDSAMYFCASDRILTPGTEAFFGQGTRLTVV.

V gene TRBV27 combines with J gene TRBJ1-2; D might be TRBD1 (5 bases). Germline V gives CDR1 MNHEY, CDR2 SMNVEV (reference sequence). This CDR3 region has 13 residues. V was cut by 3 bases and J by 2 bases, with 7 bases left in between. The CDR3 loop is CASSLGGNYGYTF. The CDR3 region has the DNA TGTGCCAGCAGTTTGGGGGGGAACTATGGCTACACCTTC.

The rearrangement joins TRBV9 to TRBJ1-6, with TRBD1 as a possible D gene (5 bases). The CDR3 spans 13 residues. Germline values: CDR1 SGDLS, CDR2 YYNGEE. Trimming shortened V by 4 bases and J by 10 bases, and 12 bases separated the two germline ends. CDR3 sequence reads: CASSSDSGSPLHF. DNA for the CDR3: TGTGCCAGCAGCTCCGACAGCGGGTCACCCCTCCACTTT. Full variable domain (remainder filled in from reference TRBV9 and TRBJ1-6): DSGVTQTPKHLITATGQRVTLRCSPRSGDLSVYWYQQSLDQGLQFLIQYYNGEERAKGNILERFSAQQFPDLHSELNLSSLELGDSALYFCASSSDSGSPLHFGNGTRLTVT.

CDR3 nucleotide sequence: TGTGCCAGCAGCACACAGCCCTTAAACACCATATATTTT. Its protein is CASSTQPLNTIYF. The genes are TRBV27 and TRBJ1-3, with no clear D. Trimming pared 6 bases from V and 6 bases from J, leaving 12 bases between. Germline CDR1 and CDR2: MNHEY and SMNVEV (reference sequence). The CDR3 length is 13 residues.

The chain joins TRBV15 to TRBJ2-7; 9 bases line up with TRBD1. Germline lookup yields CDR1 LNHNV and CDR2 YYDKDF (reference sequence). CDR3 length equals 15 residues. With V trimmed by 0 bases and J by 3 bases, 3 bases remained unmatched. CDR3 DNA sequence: TGTGCCACCAGCAGAGATACGGGACAGGGCTACGAGCAGTACTTC. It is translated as CATSRDTGQGYEQYF.

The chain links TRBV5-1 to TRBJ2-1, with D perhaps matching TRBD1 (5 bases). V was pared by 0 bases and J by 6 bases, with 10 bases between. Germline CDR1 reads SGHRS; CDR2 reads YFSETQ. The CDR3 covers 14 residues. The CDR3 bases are TGCGCCAGCAGCTTGGGGGGCGAAGGCAATGAGCAGTTCTTC. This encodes CASSLGGEGNEQFF.

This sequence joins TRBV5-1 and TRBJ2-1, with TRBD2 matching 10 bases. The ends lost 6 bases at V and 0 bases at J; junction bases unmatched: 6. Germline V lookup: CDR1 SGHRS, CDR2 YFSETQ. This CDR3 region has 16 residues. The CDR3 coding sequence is TGCGCCAGCACCTTACTAGCGGGGAGCTCCTACAATGAGCAGTTCTTC. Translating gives CASTLLAGSSYNEQFF.

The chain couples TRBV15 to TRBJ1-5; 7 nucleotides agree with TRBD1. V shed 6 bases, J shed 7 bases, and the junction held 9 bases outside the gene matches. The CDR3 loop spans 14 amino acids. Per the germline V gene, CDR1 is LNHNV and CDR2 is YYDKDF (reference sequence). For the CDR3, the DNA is TGTGCCACCAGGTCGGGACAGCCCGGGCAGCCCCAGCATTTT. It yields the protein CATRSGQPGQPQHF.